This TCR beta chain was found in a study of blood T cell repertoires in COVID-19. This clone was picked up one time. Trimming shortened V by 6 bases and J by 6 bases, and 10 bases separated the two germline ends. Germline assignment: CDR1 MDHEN and CDR2 SYDVKM. This CDR3 has 12 amino acids. In the original workflow: Estimates of nucleated cell counts were drawn from the amplification of reference gene primers. Profiling relied on immunoSEQ multiplex PCR, and the TCRdb table lists in-frame clones only, not all of them. Clone size and V and J calls were adopted from that table, with D and trimming inferred from the DNA. The sample carries around 200,000 clones, more than 80% recorded once. Membership in each cohort depended on participant-reported clinical history. Donors in Cohort 3 counted as recovered after two negative PCRs, clearance, or symptom resolution.

The receptor comes from a middle-aged man who had recovered from COVID-19. The sample taken for sequencing was PBMCs or T cells enriched from blood (not recorded which). The V and J genes are TRBV28 and TRBJ2-3; possible D gene TRBD2, 5 bases. This CDR3 reads CASSPRADTQYF. In DNA, the CDR3 is TGTGCCAGCAGCCCGCGGGCGGATACGCAGTATTTT.